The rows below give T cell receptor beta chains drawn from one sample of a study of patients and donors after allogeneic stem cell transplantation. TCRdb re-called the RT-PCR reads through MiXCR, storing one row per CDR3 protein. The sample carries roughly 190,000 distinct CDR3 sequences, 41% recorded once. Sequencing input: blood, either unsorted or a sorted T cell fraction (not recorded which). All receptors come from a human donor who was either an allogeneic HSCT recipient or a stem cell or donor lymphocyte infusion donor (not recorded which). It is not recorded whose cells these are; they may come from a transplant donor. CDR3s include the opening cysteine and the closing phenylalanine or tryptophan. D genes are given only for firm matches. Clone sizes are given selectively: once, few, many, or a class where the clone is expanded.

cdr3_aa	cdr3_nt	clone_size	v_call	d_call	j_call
CASSQDEGRHQPQHF	TGCGCCAGCAGCCAAGATGAAGGGAGGCATCAGCCCCAGCATTTT	.	TRBV4-3	.	TRBJ1-5
CASRIYRDRVGYEQYF	TGTGCCAGCAGAATATACCGGGACAGGGTCGGCTACGAGCAGTACTTC	.	TRBV28	TRBD1	TRBJ2-7
CSARTGGDTEAFF	TGCAGTGCTAGAACAGGGGGCGACACTGAAGCTTTCTTT	few	TRBV20-1	TRBD1	TRBJ1-1
CASSLGTDSGGAFF	TGCGCCAGCAGCTTGGGGACGGACTCTGGGGGAGCTTTCTTT	few	TRBV5-1	.	TRBJ1-1
CASRSGPGYTF	TGTGCCAGCAGATCCGGGCCTGGCTACACCTTC	few	TRBV12-3/TRBV12-4	.	TRBJ1-2
CASSSRQGAYYGYTF	TGTGCCAGCAGCTCCCGACAGGGGGCGTACTATGGCTACACCTTC	.	TRBV7-9	TRBD1	TRBJ1-2
CASSEGGGRDYQPQHF	TGTGCCAGCAGTGAGGGGGGCGGCAGGGATTATCAGCCCCAGCATTTT	.	TRBV2	.	TRBJ1-5
CASRGDRDANEKLFF	TGTGCCAGCAGGGGGGACAGGGACGCCAATGAAAAACTGTTTTTT	few	TRBV28	TRBD1	TRBJ1-4
CASSLEGGEQFF	TGTGCCAGCAGCTTAGAAGGCGGTGAGCAGTTCTTC	.	TRBV7-2	.	TRBJ2-1
CSASGVRDNNEQFF	TGCAGTGCCTCTGGGGTTCGGGACAATAATGAGCAGTTCTTC	.	TRBV20-1	.	TRBJ2-1
CASRKISGNTIYF	TGTGCCAGCAGGAAGATCTCTGGAAACACCATATATTTT	.	TRBV7-6	.	TRBJ1-3
CASSRNRGDQPQHF	TGTGCCAGCAGCCGTAACAGGGGTGATCAGCCCCAGCATTTT	few	TRBV7-8	TRBD1	TRBJ1-5
CASSFGFGLHEQYF	TGTGCCAGCAGTTTCGGATTCGGTCTCCACGAGCAGTACTTC	.	TRBV12-3/TRBV12-4	.	TRBJ2-7
CASSQGTVTGELFF	TGTGCCAGCAGCCAAGGGACCGTAACCGGGGAGCTGTTTTTT	few	TRBV3-1	.	TRBJ2-2
CASSPTGLGNTIYF	TGCGCCAGCAGCCCGACAGGTCTAGGAAACACCATATATTTT	.	TRBV5-1	.	TRBJ1-3
CAIMGGRTDTQYF	TGTGCCATCATGGGGGGTCGCACAGATACGCAGTATTTT	once	TRBV10-3	.	TRBJ2-3
CASSPGTVGQYF	TGTGCCAGCAGCCCCGGGACAGTCGGGCAGTACTTC	.	TRBV6-5	TRBD1	TRBJ2-7
CASSSWLQWDSVTSTDTQYF	TGCGCCAGCAGCTCTTGGCTTCAATGGGACTCCGTCACTAGCACAGATACGCAGTATTTT	.	TRBV5-1	.	TRBJ2-3
CASSLGLTGGTEAFF	TGTGCCAGCAGCTTAGGGTTAACAGGGGGCACTGAAGCTTTCTTT	few	TRBV7-9	TRBD1	TRBJ1-1
CASSYGPRPEAFF	TGTGCCAGCAGTTATGGGCCCCGGCCTGAAGCTTTCTTT	.	TRBV6-2/TRBV6-3	.	TRBJ1-1
CASSLGTGVSFNQPQHF	TGTGCCAGCAGCTTAGGGACAGGGGTTTCCTTCAATCAGCCCCAGCATTTT	few	TRBV7-9	TRBD1	TRBJ1-5
CATSREPDSGSSDTQYF	TGTGCCACCAGCAGAGAACCCGATAGCGGGTCCTCAGATACGCAGTATTTT	.	TRBV15	TRBD2	TRBJ2-3
CASSLDLAGVETQYF	TGTGCCAGCAGCTTAGATCTAGCGGGAGTTGAGACCCAGTACTTC	.	TRBV11-2	TRBD2	TRBJ2-5
CSARDRPGSGHGYTF	TGCAGTGCTAGAGATAGGCCGGGGTCGGGACATGGCTACACCTTC	.	TRBV20-1	.	TRBJ1-2
CASSLWLRGSSYNSPLHF	TGCGCCAGCAGCCTATGGTTACGGGGCAGCTCCTATAATTCACCCCTCCACTTT	.	TRBV4-1	.	TRBJ1-6
CATRNRAQGRTEAFF	TGTGCCACCAGGAACCGGGCTCAAGGACGCACTGAAGCTTTCTTT	few	TRBV15	.	TRBJ1-1
CSARKGHLLTYEQYF	TGCAGTGCTAGAAAGGGACACTTACTAACCTACGAGCAGTACTTC	.	TRBV20-1	.	TRBJ2-7
CASSPRTGTSFF	TGTGCCAGCAGCCCTCGGACGGGTACGTCTTTCTTT	.	TRBV7-8	.	TRBJ1-1
CASTPGQGLDNEQFF	TGTGCCAGCACCCCTGGACAGGGCTTGGACAATGAGCAGTTCTTC	.	TRBV12-3/TRBV12-4	TRBD1	TRBJ2-1
CASSLNTGLAEAFF	TGTGCCAGCAGCTTAAATACGGGGCTCGCTGAAGCTTTCTTT	many	TRBV7-3	.	TRBJ1-1
CASSAGRRANTEAFF	TGTGCCAGCAGCGCAGGGAGAAGGGCGAACACTGAAGCTTTCTTT	.	TRBV9	.	TRBJ1-1
CSAQGPGYTF	TGCAGCGCACAGGGTCCTGGCTACACCTTC	.	TRBV29-1	.	TRBJ1-2
CASSLLPSPEQYF	TGTGCCAGCAGTTTATTACCTAGCCCCGAGCAGTACTTC	.	TRBV28	.	TRBJ2-7
CASSLGTAVPGYTF	TGCGCCAGCAGCTTGGGCACCGCGGTCCCTGGCTACACCTTC	few	TRBV5-1	.	TRBJ1-2
CASRSPGVNQPQHF	TGTGCCAGCAGATCCCCGGGGGTCAATCAGCCCCAGCATTTT	few	TRBV27	.	TRBJ1-5
CASRPPLWDTEAFF	TGTGCCAGCAGACCGCCTCTATGGGACACTGAAGCTTTCTTT	few	TRBV12-3/TRBV12-4	.	TRBJ1-1
CASGGGPSTDTQYF	TGCGCCAGCGGAGGGGGGCCTAGCACAGATACGCAGTATTTT	.	TRBV5-1	.	TRBJ2-3
CASSLAWGYVAFF	TGTGCCAGCAGCTTGGCATGGGGATACGTGGCTTTCTTT	.	TRBV5-6	.	TRBJ1-1
CASNAGQLSSYNSPLHF	TGTGCCAGCAACGCGGGACAGCTTAGCTCCTATAATTCACCCCTCCACTTT	.	TRBV27	TRBD1	TRBJ1-6
CASSWTGRAYNEQFF	TGCGCCAGCAGCTGGACCGGGAGGGCCTACAATGAGCAGTTCTTC	few	TRBV5-1	TRBD2	TRBJ2-1
CSAGLAGVTPFYEQYF	TGCAGCGCGGGACTAGCGGGAGTCACACCTTTCTACGAGCAGTACTTC	.	TRBV29-1	TRBD2	TRBJ2-7
CASSLMGLGGYTF	TGTGCCAGCAGTTTAATGGGGCTGGGAGGCTACACCTTC	few	TRBV28	.	TRBJ1-2